This TCR beta chain comes out of a study of blood T cell repertoires in COVID-19. Study-wide context: COVID-19 samples collected from the United States, Italy and Spain covered acute and convalescent phases.

Assay used: immunoSEQ multiplex PCR; TCRdb lists only in-frame clones, some missing. Of 400,000 or so clones listed, 70% to 90% were seen once; the top ten hold roughly 0.76%. With 6 bases clipped from V and 7 bases from J, the junction kept 8 bases outside the gene matches. Per germline, CDR1 SNHLY and CDR2 FYNNEI. The CDR3 is 15 amino acids. Source material: peripheral blood. The chain joins TRBV2 to TRBJ1-6, with 8 bases that match TRBD1. The TCR comes from a man in his late teens or twenties with COVID-19, enrolled during active disease. The CDR3 spells CASRLTGVGNSPLHF. The CDR3 DNA sequence: TGTGCCAGCAGGTTGACAGGGGTTGGGAATTCACCCCTCCACTTT.